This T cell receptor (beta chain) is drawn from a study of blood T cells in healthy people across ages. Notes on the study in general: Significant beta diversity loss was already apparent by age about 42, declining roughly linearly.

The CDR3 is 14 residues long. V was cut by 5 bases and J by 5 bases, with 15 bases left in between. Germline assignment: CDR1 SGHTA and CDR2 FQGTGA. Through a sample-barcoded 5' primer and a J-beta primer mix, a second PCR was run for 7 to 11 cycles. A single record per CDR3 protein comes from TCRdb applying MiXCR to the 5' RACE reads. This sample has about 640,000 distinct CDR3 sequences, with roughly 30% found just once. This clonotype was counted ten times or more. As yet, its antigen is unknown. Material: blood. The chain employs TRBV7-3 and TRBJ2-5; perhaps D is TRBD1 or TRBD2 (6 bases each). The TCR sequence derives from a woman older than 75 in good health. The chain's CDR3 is CASSPYPGAETQYF. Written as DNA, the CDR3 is TGTGCCAGCAGCCCGTATCCGGGGGCTGAGACCCAGTACTTC.